The 27 T cell receptor beta chains below come from one sample, sequenced in a study of memory CD4+ T cells and cytomegalovirus serostatus. Profiled with immunoSEQ multiplex PCR; TCRdb holds only in-frame clones, not every one. The sample shows some 44,000 clones, more than 60% of them seen only once. The sort gate was single viable CD3+CD4+CD8-CD45RO+ cells for memory CD4+ T cells. Sequenced: memory CD4+ T cells from blood. The receptors were gathered from an adult in good health and CMV-seronegative.

This sequence joins TRBV13 and TRBJ1-3; no reliable D call. The CDR3 is made up of 14 amino acids. Germline CDR1 PRHDT, CDR2 FYEKMQ (reference sequence). With 5 bases removed from V and 9 bases from J, the gap between germline ends came to 17 bases. CDR3 in amino acids: CASSTNPGWGTIYF. The DNA for the CDR3 is TGTGCCAGCAGCACCAATCCGGGATGGGGCACCATATATTTT.

This clone was seen a few times. The rearrangement joins TRBV11-2 to TRBJ1-5; D not certain. Trimming took off 5 bases at V and 3 bases at J, with 11 bases between the two ends. CDR3 length equals 14 residues. From germline, CDR1 is SGHAT and CDR2 FQNNGV. CDR3 amino acids: CASSQDRYNQPQHF. Written as DNA, the CDR3 is TGTGCCAGCAGCCAGGACCGATACAATCAGCCCCAGCATTTT.

In its sample, this clone is medium-sized. V gene TRBV7-9 combines with J gene TRBJ1-2; 7 nucleotides align to TRBD1. The junction had 7 bases not matched to a gene; V was cut back by 5 bases and J by 4 bases. Germline loops: CDR1 SEHNR, CDR2 FQNEAQ (reference sequence). The CDR3 covers 14 residues. The CDR3 nucleotides read TGTGCCAGCAGCGAGTTACAGGGGACCTATGGCTACACCTTC. It specifies CASSELQGTYGYTF.

V usage is TRBV7-3 and J usage is TRBJ2-2; TRBD1 is a possible D gene (6 bases). CDR1 and CDR2 (germline): SGHTA, FQGTGA. With 6 bases removed from V and 6 bases from J, the gap between germline ends came to 23 bases. The CDR3 totals 17 residues. The CDR3 sequence: CASSGQTEGRKPGELFF. CDR3 in DNA: TGTGCCAGCAGTGGACAGACAGAGGGACGAAAACCCGGGGAGCTGTTTTTT.

The V and J genes are TRBV7-8 and TRBJ2-2, with 11 positions matching TRBD2. The trim removed 7 bases at V and 0 bases at J, leaving 13 bases unmatched. This CDR3 has 19 amino acids. Germline V gene sequence: CDR1 SGHVS, CDR2 FQNEAQ. Written as DNA, the CDR3 is TGTGCCAGCATCCAAGGCCTAGCGGGGGGTATAGCGAACACCGGGGAGCTGTTTTTT. This gives the protein CASIQGLAGGIANTGELFF.

The chain employs TRBV6-1 and TRBJ2-3; no definite D call. The CDR3 extends over 12 amino acids. CDR1 and CDR2 (germline): MNHNS, SASEGT. The V end lost 2 bases, the J end lost 6 bases, and 6 bases lay between the germline ends. CDR3 protein: CASSEMADTQYF. DNA of the CDR3: TGTGCCAGCAGTGAAATGGCGGATACGCAGTATTTT.

The sample holds a few counts of this clone. The V call is TRBV5-4, the J call TRBJ2-1, with a tentative D call TRBD2 (6 bases). The CDR3 loop spans 13 amino acids. Trimming cost V 0 bases and J 9 bases, with 10 bases left between them. In germline, CDR1 is SGHNT, CDR2 YYREEE (reference sequence). The CDR3 nucleotides are TGTGCCAGCAGCTTGGGGAGGGTAGGTGAGCAGTTCTTC. This codes for CASSLGRVGEQFF.

This rearrangement joins TRBV7-9 to TRBJ1-6, with 7 bases aligning to TRBD1. V was clipped by 5 bases and J by 7 bases; unmatched bases: 8. The CDR3 loop spans 15 amino acids. Germline loops: CDR1 SEHNR, CDR2 FQNEAQ (reference sequence). For the CDR3, the DNA is TGTGCCAGCAGCGGGGGGGACAGTCCCAATTCACCCCTCCACTTT. This sequence encodes CASSGGDSPNSPLHF. The full variable domain, with the rest looked up from reference TRBV7-9 and TRBJ1-6, is DTGVSQNPRHKITKRGQNVTFRCDPISEHNRLYWYRQTLGQGPEFLTYFQNEAQLEKSRLLSDRFSAERPKGSFSTLEIQRTEQGDSAMYLCASSGGDSPNSPLHFGNGTRLTVT.

The genes are TRBV7-6 and TRBJ2-1; TRBD1 agrees at 7 bases. This CDR3 region has 14 residues. V lost 3 bases, J lost 8 bases, and 7 bases stayed unmatched. Germline values: CDR1 SGHVS, CDR2 FNYEAQ. As DNA, the CDR3 is TGTGCCAGCAGCTTTAGGGGGACAGAATATGAGCAGTTCTTC. Its protein is CASSFRGTEYEQFF.

V is TRBV7-8 and J is TRBJ1-1; possibly TRBD1 for D (6 bases). Germline lookup yields CDR1 SGHVS and CDR2 FQNEAQ. The CDR3 spans 15 residues. V dropped 5 bases and J dropped 5 bases, with 18 bases sitting between them. CDR3 in DNA: TGTGCCAGCAGCCCCCTTAACTTAGGGGGGACTGAAGCTTTCTTT. It codes for CASSPLNLGGTEAFF.

The J gene is TRBJ2-7, the V gene TRBV10-3, with 10 bases fitting TRBD2. CDR1 is ENHRY, CDR2 SYGVKD, per germline. This CDR3 is built from 14 residues. Trimming cost V 6 bases and J 3 bases; bases outside gene matches: 5. The CDR3 sequence: CAIRVSGGNYEQYF. CDR3 coding DNA: TGTGCCATCAGGGTTAGCGGGGGGAACTACGAGCAGTACTTC.

The chain uses TRBV4-2 and TRBJ2-6; D is possibly TRBD1 (5 bases). The CDR3 is made up of 19 amino acids. Trimming removed 2 bases at V and 1 base at J, with 18 bases between. Germline loops: CDR1 LGHNA, CDR2 YNFKEQ. The DNA of the CDR3 is TGTGCCAGCAGCCAACACGCGACAGCGATATTATCTGGGGCCAACGTCCTGACTTTC. This codes for CASSQHATAILSGANVLTF.

The chain uses TRBV19 and TRBJ1-1; 8 bases map to TRBD1. Germline V lookup: CDR1 LNHDA, CDR2 SQIVND (reference sequence). This CDR3 spans 12 amino acids. The J segment lost 11 bases and the V segment lost 10 bases, leaving 12 bases of the junction unmatched. The CDR3 loop reads CATDTTQGAAFF. In DNA, the CDR3 is TGTGCCACCGATACGACCCAGGGGGCTGCTTTCTTT.

V gene TRBV14 combines with J gene TRBJ2-3; 10 bases align to TRBD2. The V and J ends lost 4 bases and 5 bases, in that order; junction bases with no gene match: 6. The CDR3 is 15 residues long. The germline gives CDR1 SGHDN, CDR2 FVKESK. CDR3 loop: CASSPVASGGDTQYF. Written as DNA, the CDR3 is TGTGCCAGCAGCCCGGTAGCTAGCGGGGGAGATACGCAGTATTTT.

A few counts support this clone. This chain uses TRBV10-3 with TRBJ1-1; TRBD1 matches at 10 bases. V was pared by 7 bases and J by 6 bases, with 20 bases of the junction left unmatched. CDR3 length equals 18 residues. CDR1 ENHRY and CDR2 SYGVKD come from the germline V gene. This CDR3 reads CAITTTNPGQGLGAEAFF. In nucleotides, the CDR3 is TGTGCCATCACCACGACAAACCCGGGACAGGGGTTGGGAGCTGAAGCTTTCTTT.

The V and J genes are TRBV7-2 and TRBJ1-3; no clear D gene. With 5 bases removed from V and 4 bases from J, the gap between germline ends came to 9 bases. Germline CDR1 reads SGHTA; CDR2 reads FQGNSA. This CDR3 spans 13 amino acids. The CDR3 DNA sequence: TGTGCCAGCAGCCGCCGGGCGGGAAACACCATATATTTT. This codes for CASSRRAGNTIYF.

This chain joins TRBV10-3 and TRBJ1-2; D gene ambiguous. With 4 bases removed from V and 4 bases from J, the gap between germline ends came to 16 bases. From germline, CDR1 is ENHRY and CDR2 SYGVKD. The CDR3 covers 15 residues. DNA of the CDR3: TGTGCCATCAGTGGCCGGGAGGACGGATTCTATGGCTACACCTTC. This gives the protein CAISGREDGFYGYTF.

The rearrangement links TRBV7-6 to TRBJ2-7, with D perhaps matching TRBD1 or TRBD2 (5 bases each). The CDR3 runs 16 residues. V was clipped by 1 base and J by 1 base, with 14 bases between them. Looked up from germline, CDR1 is SGHVS and CDR2 is FNYEAQ. CDR3 bases: TGTGCCAGCAGCTTAGGAGGGGCGACCCTTTCCTACGAGCAGTACTTC. Translation gives CASSLGGATLSYEQYF.

The chain recombines TRBV6-1 with TRBJ1-2, with 7 bases that match TRBD1. The J segment lost 1 base and the V segment lost 8 bases, leaving 10 bases of the junction unmatched. The CDR3 is made up of 15 amino acids. The V gene's germline CDR1 is MNHNS and CDR2 SASEGT. CDR3 bases: TGTGCCAGCTCTTTAGGGACAGTCGTTAACTATGGCTACACCTTC. Translation: CASSLGTVVNYGYTF.

The chain couples TRBV5-1 to TRBJ1-6, with TRBD1 matching 11 bases. V gave up 1 base and J gave up 7 bases; unmatched junction bases: 7. The CDR3 loop spans 17 amino acids. The germline gives CDR1 SGHRS, CDR2 YFSETQ. CDR3 bases: TGCGCCAGCAGCTTGTACCCCCGGACAGGGGGCAATTCACCCCTCCACTTT. Translation: CASSLYPRTGGNSPLHF.

The CDR3 loop is CASSFGLAGETQYF. CDR3 nucleotides: TGTGCCAGCAGCTTCGGACTAGCCGGGGAGACCCAGTACTTC. The V call is TRBV5-4, the J call TRBJ2-5, with 8 bases aligning to TRBD2. CDR3 length equals 14 residues. The V segment lost 2 bases and the J segment 5 bases; nucleotides outside the gene matches: 5. Germline V gene data show CDR1 as SGHNT and CDR2 as YYREEE (reference sequence).

V is TRBV2 and J is TRBJ2-1; D tentatively fits TRBD1 or TRBD2 (5 bases each). The CDR3 covers 18 residues. Germline values: CDR1 SNHLY, CDR2 FYNNEI. V was cut by 0 bases and J by 0 bases, with 15 bases left in between. The CDR3 loop is CASSEAGTFLYSYNEQFF. CDR3 sequence (DNA): TGTGCCAGCAGTGAAGCCGGGACGTTTCTTTACTCCTACAATGAGCAGTTCTTC. Full variable domain (rest looked up from reference TRBV2 and TRBJ2-1): EPEVTQTPSHQVTQMGQEVILRCVPISNHLYFYWYRQILGQKVEFLVSFYNNEISEKSEIFDDQFSVERPDGSNFTLKIRSTKLEDSAMYFCASSEAGTFLYSYNEQFFGPGTRLTVL.

The rearrangement joins TRBV6-5 to TRBJ2-7, with a weak D call TRBD2 (7 bases). V lost 2 bases and J 6 bases, leaving 20 bases between the germline ends. Germline V lookup: CDR1 MNHEY, CDR2 SVGAGI. This CDR3 has 16 residues. CDR3 nucleotide sequence: TGTGCCAGCAGTTACGGGGGGGCGGCCTCTCTAGGCGAGCAGTACTTC. This translates into CASSYGGAASLGEQYF.

The CDR3 is CASSVGGHAGIMNTEAFF. For the CDR3, the DNA is TGTGCCAGCAGTGTCGGAGGACACGCGGGGATTATGAACACTGAAGCTTTCTTT. The chain joins TRBV2 to TRBJ1-1, with D tentatively TRBD1 (5 bases). V lost 4 bases to trimming and J lost 0 bases, with 21 bases between them. Germline CDR1 reads SNHLY; CDR2 reads FYNNEI. The CDR3 has 18 residues.

V and J are TRBV5-1 and TRBJ1-2; 8 bases agree with TRBD1. The CDR3 totals 13 residues. Trimming cost V 2 bases and J 4 bases; bases outside gene matches: 1. CDR1 is SGHRS and CDR2 is YFSETQ in the germline V gene. CDR3 sequence reads: CASSLDRGYGYTF. The DNA of the CDR3 is TGCGCCAGCAGCTTAGACAGGGGCTATGGCTACACCTTC.

A remark on this clone: The junction departs from the called germline gene at one end, perhaps through a read error. V usage is TRBV6-5 and J usage is TRBJ2-1; tentatively, D is TRBD2 (5 bases). The CDR3 length is 12 residues. Germline assignment: CDR1 MNHEY and CDR2 SVGAGI. Here the CDR3 reads CASSDKTGYQVF. CDR3 nucleotide sequence: TGTGCCAGCAGTGATAAGACGGGGTACCAGGTCTTC.

The chain has TRBV19 and TRBJ2-3; 9 nucleotides line up with TRBD2. The V and J ends lost 7 bases and 1 base, in that order; junction bases with no gene match: 6. The CDR3 contains 15 residues. In germline, CDR1 is LNHDA, CDR2 SQIVND (reference sequence). In nucleotides, the CDR3 is TGTGCCAGTAATGAACCTAGCGGGGGCACAGATACGCAGTATTTT. Encoded protein: CASNEPSGGTDTQYF.